This T cell receptor beta chain was profiled in a study of a mutant IDH1 vaccine in newly diagnosed glioma. On the study more broadly: Patients were given eight vaccinations, scheduled in weeks 1, 3, 5, 7, 11, 15, 19 and 23. Patients received vaccination from 4-6 weeks after radiotherapy alone, or with temozolomide cycles.

A remark on this clone: What it binds is unknown.

Study-wide findings and caveats: Pseudoprogression seemed unlinked to shifts in top peripheral T cell clonotypes.

CDR1 and CDR2 (germline): SGHDT, YYEEEE. The CDR3 runs 12 residues. V was clipped by 2 bases and J by 7 bases, with 9 bases between them. Described time point: week 11, during vaccination. Each dose of the vaccine consisted of 300 ug of mutant IDH1 20-mer peptide, with topical imiquimod. Profiled with immunoSEQ multiplex PCR; TCRdb holds only in-frame clones, not every one. This table holds about 130,000 clones, around 77% found once. The source of this sequence is a man aged 35 to 55 with glioma. V is TRBV5-6 and J is TRBJ1-2; D ambiguous. Sequenced material: PBMCs, taken from a glioma patient whose treatment included an IDH1 peptide vaccine. The CDR3 DNA reads as TGTGCCAGCAGCTTAAGGCAGTCTGGCTACACCTTC. Translation gives CASSLRQSGYTF.